What follows are 32 T cell receptor beta chains derived from one specimen sequenced in a study of blood T cells in healthy people across ages (dated by TCRdb to between 2015 and 2017). Library preparation used 5' RACE. A second PCR of roughly 6 to 12 cycles was run with a J-beta primer mix and a sample-barcoded 5' primer. TCRdb redid the processing of the public reads, applying fastp at Q25 and MiXCR, and retained in-frame beta chains. Each CDR3 protein gets just one entry, which takes the most common genes and DNA from the rows behind it. Within this sample are 1.5 million to 2 million distinct CDR3 sequences, with about two fifths of them counted one time only. The ten largest clones add up to under 25% of the sample. Sequenced: blood. Receptors were obtained from a human donor in good health.

The chain uses TRBV2 and TRBJ1-6, with 8 bases fitting TRBD1. V gave up 6 bases and J gave up 7 bases; unmatched junction bases: 8. Germline CDR1 and CDR2: SNHLY and FYNNEI. This CDR3 is built from 15 residues. Written as DNA, the CDR3 is TGTGCCAGCAGGGCCAGGGGGCCCGTAAATTCACCCCTCCACTTT. This codes for CASRARGPVNSPLHF.

The rearrangement links TRBV27 to TRBJ1-1; D is possibly TRBD1 (6 bases). V was cut by 5 bases and J by 5 bases, with 12 bases left in between. The CDR3 covers 13 residues. Germline CDR1 and CDR2: MNHEY and SMNVEV (reference sequence). DNA for the CDR3: TGTGCCAGCAGTCCTCCAGGGACAACTGAAGCTTTCTTT. Residues: CASSPPGTTEAFF.

This clonotype has only a few counts. The chain uses TRBV6-2 or TRBV6-3 and TRBJ1-2; no reliable D call. The CDR3 loop spans 13 amino acids. The V end lost 6 bases, the J end lost 6 bases, and 14 bases lay between the germline ends. CDR1 and CDR2 from the germline V gene are MNHEY and SVGEGT. The CDR3 reads CASSLGMVNGYTF. CDR3 in DNA: TGTGCCAGCAGCCTAGGGATGGTGAATGGCTACACCTTC.

The J gene is TRBJ1-5, the V gene TRBV30; possible D gene TRBD1, 6 bases. The CDR3 is 14 amino acids. Looked up from germline, CDR1 is GTSNPN and CDR2 is SVGIG (reference sequence). V lost 1 base, J lost 5 bases, and 12 bases lay in between. DNA of the CDR3: TGTGCCTGGAGTGCGGACAGCTTGTATCAGCCCCAGCATTTT. Encoded protein: CAWSADSLYQPQHF. Drawing the rest from reference TRBV30 and TRBJ1-5, the complete variable domain is SQTIHQWPATLVQPVGSPLSLECTVEGTSNPNLYWYRQAAGRGLQLLFYSVGIGQISSEVPQNLSASRPQDRQFILSSKKLLLSDSGFYLCAWSADSLYQPQHFGDGTRLSIL.

This clonotype was counted once. The gene calls are TRBV5-6 and TRBJ2-7; tentatively, D is TRBD1 (6 bases). This CDR3 is built from 15 residues. Trimming cost V 2 bases and J 2 bases, with 14 bases left between them. Germline assignment: CDR1 SGHDT and CDR2 YYEEEE. The CDR3 spells CASSLYSGAPYEQYF. The CDR3 nucleotides are TGTGCCAGCAGCTTATACTCAGGGGCGCCCTACGAGCAGTACTTC.

The chain has TRBV24-1 and TRBJ2-3; 11 nucleotides align to TRBD2. Germline V gene data show CDR1 as KGHDR and CDR2 as SFDVKD. V shed 4 bases, J shed 4 bases, and the junction held 6 bases outside the gene matches. This CDR3 contains 16 residues. CDR3 bases: TGTGCCACCAGTGAGGTAGCGGGGGGGCGCGCAGATACGCAGTATTTT. It specifies CATSEVAGGRADTQYF.

The rearrangement joins TRBV4-3 to TRBJ1-1; TRBD1 is a possible D gene (6 bases). Germline CDR1 is LGHNA and CDR2 is YSLEER. V dropped 2 bases and J dropped 2 bases, with 12 bases sitting between them. This CDR3 comprises 15 residues. CDR3 protein: CASSQFRTVNTEAFF. CDR3 DNA sequence: TGCGCCAGCAGCCAATTTAGGACAGTAAACACTGAAGCTTTCTTT.

This clonotype was detected only a few times. The V gene is TRBV9, the J gene TRBJ2-1, with D possibly TRBD1 on 5 matching bases. V lost 3 bases to trimming and J lost 0 bases, with 22 bases between them. Germline values: CDR1 SGDLS, CDR2 YYNGEE. The CDR3 sequence is 19 residues long. The CDR3 loop is CASSATGREAWGSYNEQFF. The CDR3 bases are TGTGCCAGCAGCGCCACGGGCAGGGAAGCATGGGGCTCCTACAATGAGCAGTTCTTC.

This clonotype has only a few counts. The V gene is TRBV20-1, the J gene TRBJ2-3; D unresolved. Germline V gene sequence: CDR1 DFQATT, CDR2 SNEGSKA (reference sequence). CDR3 size: 14 residues. With 6 bases removed from V and 7 bases from J, the gap between germline ends came to 20 bases. The CDR3 here is CSADSLPGVNTQYF. The CDR3 DNA sequence: TGCAGTGCAGATTCGTTGCCAGGAGTGAATACGCAGTATTTT.

V and J are TRBV20-1 and TRBJ2-7, with unresolved D. The germline gives CDR1 DFQATT, CDR2 SNEGSKA (reference sequence). The V end lost 4 bases, the J end lost 3 bases, and 13 bases lay between the germline ends. This CDR3 spans 13 amino acids. The CDR3 loop is CSAKGKADYEQYF. In DNA form, the CDR3 reads TGCAGTGCTAAGGGCAAGGCTGACTACGAGCAGTACTTC.

Only a few counts were recorded for this clonotype. This chain uses TRBV29-1 with TRBJ2-5; no clear D gene. Germline values: CDR1 SQVTM, CDR2 ANQGSEA. Trimming cost V 7 bases and J 3 bases, with 15 bases left between them. The CDR3 spans 13 residues. The CDR3 protein is CSALETRKETQYF. The CDR3 DNA follows: TGCAGCGCCCTCGAGACACGTAAAGAGACCCAGTACTTC.

The V call is TRBV6-1, the J call TRBJ2-1; D may match TRBD1 or TRBD2 (5 bases each). V lost 6 bases and J 8 bases, leaving 14 bases between the germline ends. The CDR3 has 13 amino acids. Germline CDR1 is MNHNS and CDR2 is SASEGT. The CDR3 reads CASRGVALDEQFF. CDR3 DNA: TGTGCCAGCAGGGGGGTAGCCTTGGATGAGCAGTTCTTC.

Only a few counts were recorded for this clonotype. CDR3 amino acids: CASSLGQDSQPQHF. DNA for the CDR3: TGTGCCAGCAGCTTGGGACAGGACAGTCAGCCCCAGCATTTT. V is TRBV7-6 and J is TRBJ1-5, with 8 bases lining up with TRBD1. Trimming at V came to 3 bases and at J to 6 bases, leaving 4 bases not matched to a gene. Germline V lookup: CDR1 SGHVS, CDR2 FNYEAQ. This CDR3 contains 14 residues. Variable domain in full (rest from reference TRBV7-6 and TRBJ1-5): GAGVSQSPRYKVTKRGQDVALRCDPISGHVSLYWYRQALGQGPEFLTYFNYEAQQDKSGLPNDRFSAERPEGSISTLTIQRTEQRDSAMYRCASSLGQDSQPQHFGDGTRLSIL.

V gene TRBV27 combines with J gene TRBJ1-5; D gene unclear. Per germline, CDR1 MNHEY and CDR2 SMNVEV (reference sequence). V was pared by 6 bases and J by 4 bases, with 13 bases between. The CDR3 sequence is 14 residues long. As DNA, the CDR3 is TGTGCCAGCAGACCAGGTATTAGTAATCAGCCCCAGCATTTT. The encoded protein is CASRPGISNQPQHF.

The chain is built from TRBV6-5 and TRBJ2-7; D possibly corresponds to TRBD1 (6 bases). The germline CDR1 and CDR2 sequences are MNHEY and SVGAGI. This CDR3 has 15 residues. With 6 bases removed from V and 6 bases from J, the gap between germline ends came to 21 bases. Here the CDR3 reads CASRTQSYRAPEQYF. The CDR3 DNA reads as TGTGCCAGCAGGACACAAAGCTACAGGGCCCCCGAGCAGTACTTC.

This clonotype has just a few counts. This sequence joins TRBV13 and TRBJ2-7; weak D call: TRBD1 (6 bases). The CDR3 spans 15 residues. The ends were cut back, 5 bases at V and 0 bases at J, with 14 bases in the middle. Germline CDR1 PRHDT, CDR2 FYEKMQ (reference sequence). Written as DNA, the CDR3 is TGTGCCAGCAGCGCCGGACAGATGAGCTCCTACGAGCAGTACTTC. Its protein is CASSAGQMSSYEQYF.

This clonotype came up a few times. This rearrangement joins TRBV12-3 or TRBV12-4 to TRBJ1-6, with D uncertain. V shed 5 bases and J shed 11 bases, with 16 bases lying between them. There are 14 residues in the CDR3. CDR3 nucleotide sequence: TGTGCCAGCAGTCGTATCGGCCGGGAGCCACCCCTCCACTTT. This translates into CASSRIGREPPLHF.

CDR3 DNA sequence: TGTGCCAGCAGCTCATCCGCAGGGGACACTGAAGCTTTCTTT. Its protein is CASSSSAGDTEAFF. The J gene is TRBJ1-1, the V gene TRBV11-3, with D maybe TRBD1 (6 bases). V was clipped by 4 bases and J by 3 bases, with 12 bases between them. This CDR3 has 14 amino acids. Germline CDR1 is SGHNT and CDR2 is YENEEA.

The chain couples TRBV2 to TRBJ1-2; TRBD1 might be the D (5 bases). This CDR3 spans 16 amino acids. Germline loops: CDR1 SNHLY, CDR2 FYNNEI. The V and J ends lost 4 bases and 4 bases respectively, with 19 bases between them. The CDR3 DNA follows: TGTGCCAGCAGTGCGCAGGGCCCAAATATTTCCTATGGCTACACCTTC. Translation gives CASSAQGPNISYGYTF.

The chain has TRBV12-3 or TRBV12-4 and TRBJ2-3; 7 bases fit TRBD2. The ends lost 2 bases at V and 2 bases at J; junction bases unmatched: 10. CDR3 length: 17 residues. CDR3 residues: CASSLRVTSEFTDTQYF. The CDR3 DNA sequence: TGTGCCAGCAGTTTAAGGGTCACTAGCGAATTCACAGATACGCAGTATTTT.

This clonotype was seen a few times. This rearrangement joins TRBV6-5 to TRBJ1-2; D unclear. The CDR3 is 17 amino acids. Germline CDR1 is MNHEY and CDR2 is SVGAGI. The V gene lost 0 bases and the J gene lost 3 bases, with 17 bases spanning the gap. The CDR3 here is CASSYSVLEGGHYGYTF. CDR3 nucleotide sequence: TGTGCCAGCAGTTACTCGGTCCTAGAGGGAGGGCACTATGGCTACACCTTC.

This chain joins TRBV11-2 and TRBJ2-5, with 7 bases identical to TRBD1. There are 14 residues in the CDR3. Trimming cost V 4 bases and J 5 bases; bases outside gene matches: 7. Germline V gives CDR1 SGHAT, CDR2 FQNNGV. In DNA form, the CDR3 reads TGTGCCAGCAGCTCACAGACAGGGATGGAGACCCAGTACTTC. Translated: CASSSQTGMETQYF.

In this sample, this clonotype turned up a few times. The CDR3 is CAIQKSEGGYEQYF. The CDR3 DNA reads as TGTGCCATCCAAAAATCCGAGGGGGGCTACGAGCAGTACTTC. The chain carries TRBV6-1 and TRBJ2-7, with D tentatively TRBD1 or TRBD2 (6 bases each). Looked up from germline, CDR1 is MNHNS and CDR2 is SASEGT. Trimming stripped 10 bases from V and 3 bases from J, with 19 bases between. The CDR3 sequence is 14 residues long.

The chain uses TRBV12-3 or TRBV12-4 and TRBJ1-5; D not resolved. This CDR3 is 15 amino acids long. Trimming shortened V by 5 bases and J by 3 bases, and 14 bases separated the two germline ends. CDR3 bases: TGTGCCAGCAGTAAAAAGGACGGATTCAATCAGCCCCAGCATTTT. This sequence encodes CASSKKDGFNQPQHF.

The CDR3 is CSARERSLPRKLSSYNEQYF. As DNA, the CDR3 is TGCAGTGCTAGAGAGCGTTCGTTACCACGCAAACTCAGCTCCTACAATGAGCAGTACTTC. This rearrangement joins TRBV20-1 to TRBJ2-1; D gene uncertain. The J call is doubtful: the DNA matches TRBJ2-7 better. Germline V lookup: CDR1 DFQATT, CDR2 SNEGSKA (reference sequence). CDR3 length: 20 amino acids.

This clonotype turned up a few times. The rearrangement links TRBV20-1 to TRBJ2-3; D is possibly TRBD2 (6 bases). The CDR3 loop spans 12 amino acids. Trimming stripped 3 bases from V and 10 bases from J, with 14 bases between. CDR1 is DFQATT and CDR2 is SNEGSKA in the germline V gene (reference sequence). The CDR3: CSASAPSAPQYF. The CDR3 DNA reads as TGCAGTGCTAGTGCCCCTAGCGCTCCGCAGTATTTT.

This clonotype was observed a handful of times. This chain uses TRBV7-3 with TRBJ2-4; the D gene could be TRBD1 or TRBD2 (5 bases each). CDR1 is SGHTA, CDR2 FQGTGA, per germline. V lost 1 base and J lost 5, with 9 bases in between. The CDR3 length is 14 residues. CDR3 coding DNA: TGTGCCAGCAGCTTAAGTGGGGACCAAAACATTCAGTACTTC. This gives the protein CASSLSGDQNIQYF.

Regarding this clonotype: Being one base from a much bigger clone, this may be a read error. This chain uses TRBV7-2 with TRBJ1-2; TRBD1 agrees at 8 bases. The CDR3 length is 14 residues. CDR1 is SGHTA and CDR2 is FQGNSA in the germline V gene. The CDR3 DNA follows: TGTGCCGGCAGCAGGGACAGGCTTAACTATGGCTACACCTTC. This codes for CAGSRDRLNYGYTF.

This clonotype has a handful of counts. The CDR3 DNA follows: TGCAGTGCCCTAGGACGGGAGCTGTTTTTT. This encodes CSALGRELFF. This chain connects TRBV20-1 to TRBJ2-2; D is uncertain. From germline, CDR1 is DFQATT and CDR2 SNEGSKA (reference sequence). V dropped 6 bases and J dropped 9 bases, with 8 bases sitting between them. This CDR3 is 10 amino acids long.

The chain carries TRBV20-1 and TRBJ2-1; 7 bases are a match to TRBD2. Germline V gives CDR1 DFQATT, CDR2 SNEGSKA (reference sequence). With V trimmed by 5 bases and J by 8 bases, 3 bases remained unmatched. The CDR3 has 11 amino acids. CDR3: CSAGGGDEQFF. The CDR3 DNA follows: TGCAGTGCTGGGGGGGGTGATGAGCAGTTCTTC.

This clonotype turned up a few times. The rearrangement joins TRBV9 to TRBJ2-3; D possibly matches TRBD1 or TRBD2 (5 bases each). The CDR3 has 15 residues. With 4 bases removed from V and 11 bases from J, the gap between germline ends came to 23 bases. Per germline, CDR1 SGDLS and CDR2 YYNGEE. The CDR3 reads CASSSSPQGPMGQYF. CDR3 bases: TGTGCCAGCAGCTCCTCCCCCCAGGGACCGATGGGGCAGTATTTT.

The J gene is TRBJ1-2, the V gene TRBV27; 9 nucleotides align to TRBD1. Germline CDR1 and CDR2: MNHEY and SMNVEV (reference sequence). V shed 1 base, J shed 5 bases, and the junction held 11 bases outside the gene matches. CDR3 length: 17 amino acids. This CDR3 reads CASSLLGRQGDRYGYTF. In nucleotides, the CDR3 is TGTGCCAGCAGTTTATTAGGACGACAGGGGGATAGGTATGGCTACACCTTC.